These 20 T cell receptor beta chains share one sample of origin, sequenced in a study of blood T cells in healthy people across ages. A second about 7 to 12 cycle PCR used barcoded and J-beta primers. TCRdb re-analysed the 5' RACE reads in MiXCR, keeping a single row per CDR3 protein. Found here are 1 million or so distinct CDR3 sequences, about 23% of them singletons; the top ten hold 0.75%. This sample also appeared in a second study, on T cells of mothers and their children.

The specimen sequenced was blood. These receptors were obtained from a girl aged 2 to 9 in good health.

V usage is TRBV10-3 and J usage is TRBJ1-2, with 7 bases aligning to TRBD1. The trim removed 2 bases at V and 4 bases at J, leaving 4 bases unmatched. Germline-derived CDR1 and CDR2 are ENHRY and SYGVKD. The CDR3 sequence is 14 residues long. CDR3 coding DNA: TGTGCCATCAGTGAGGCGGGACAGACCTATGGCTACACCTTC. It codes for CAISEAGQTYGYTF.

This clonotype has only a few counts. The J gene is TRBJ2-2, the V gene TRBV7-3, with a possible D match to TRBD1 (5 bases). The CDR3 covers 16 residues. V lost 1 base to trimming and J lost 5 bases, with 14 bases between them. The germline V gene encodes CDR1 SGHTA and CDR2 FQGTGA. The CDR3 DNA reads TGTGCCAGCAGCTTAAGCTTCCTAAAGGGGACCGGGGAGCTGTTTTTT. Its protein is CASSLSFLKGTGELFF.

The rearrangement uses TRBV12-3 or TRBV12-4 and TRBJ2-7; possibly TRBD2 for D (6 bases). Trimming left V 6 bases short and J 5 bases short, with 14 bases between. The CDR3 extends over 13 amino acids. CDR3 sequence (DNA): TGTGCCAGCAGAACGTCCGGAGGGCACGAGCAGTACTTC. Its translation is CASRTSGGHEQYF.

This clonotype showed up many times. The chain is built from TRBV7-3 and TRBJ2-7; 7 bases map to TRBD1. The CDR3 is 14 amino acids. Germline-derived CDR1 and CDR2 are SGHTA and FQGTGA. V dropped 2 bases and J dropped 7; count of bases not matched to a gene: 8. CDR3 amino acids: CASSLAQGVGEQYF. The CDR3 nucleotides are TGTGCCAGCAGCTTAGCTCAGGGGGTAGGGGAGCAGTACTTC.

To note about this clonotype: This sequence may be a read error, since a much larger clone differs from it by one base. The chain uses TRBV29-1 and TRBJ2-5; no reliable D call. Germline V gene data show CDR1 as SQVTM and CDR2 as ANQGSEA. The CDR3 has 11 residues. The CDR3 DNA reads TGCAGCGTTGAAGATAGAGAGACCCAGCACTTC. Translating it yields CSVEDRETQHF. The entire variable domain, with the rest obtained from reference TRBV29-1 and TRBJ2-5, is as follows: SAVISQKPSRDICQRGTSLTIQCQVDSQVTMMFWYRQQPGQSLTLIATANQGSEATYESGFVIDKFPISRPNLTFSTLTVSNMSPEDSSIYLCSVEDRETQHFGPGTRLLVL.

The rearrangement joins TRBV29-1 to TRBJ2-7; 10 nucleotides match TRBD2. Germline V gene data show CDR1 as SQVTM and CDR2 as ANQGSEA. The CDR3 totals 13 residues. After removal of 4 bases from V and 3 bases from J, the junction contained 3 bases not matched to a gene. The CDR3 loop is CSVVSSGGYEQYF. The CDR3 DNA sequence: TGCAGCGTTGTGTCTAGCGGGGGCTACGAGCAGTACTTC.

The CDR3 DNA sequence: TGTGCCAGCAGCCCTATGGGCTCCACCTACGAGCAGTACTTC. It yields the protein CASSPMGSTYEQYF. This rearrangement joins TRBV5-6 to TRBJ2-7, with D unclear. The CDR3 loop spans 14 amino acids. V lost 4 bases to trimming and J lost 2 bases, with 13 bases between them. In germline, CDR1 is SGHDT, CDR2 YYEEEE. Full variable domain (outside the CDR3, taken from reference TRBV5-6 and TRBJ2-7): DAGVTQSPTHLIKTRGQQVTLRCSPKSGHDTVSWYQQALGQGPQFIFQYYEEEERQRGNFPDRFSGHQFPNYSSELNVNALLLGDSALYLCASSPMGSTYEQYFGPGTRLTVT.

This clonotype turned up a few times. This chain links TRBV12-3 or TRBV12-4 with TRBJ2-5, with 9 bases fitting TRBD2. TRBJ2-1 matches the DNA end more closely, so the J call is doubtful. CDR3 length: 15 amino acids. CDR3 sequence: CASSLVAGGDNEQFF. DNA for the CDR3: TGTGCCAGCAGTTTAGTGGCGGGGGGGGACAATGAGCAGTTCTTC.

This chain joins TRBV5-1 and TRBJ1-1; tentative D call: TRBD1 (6 bases). The V gene lost 0 bases and the J gene lost 4 bases, with 19 bases spanning the gap. This CDR3 has 17 amino acids. In germline, CDR1 is SGHRS, CDR2 YFSETQ. This CDR3 is CASSLEGGPGAGTEAFF. For the CDR3, the DNA is TGCGCCAGCAGCTTGGAGGGGGGACCCGGGGCCGGCACTGAAGCTTTCTTT.

This clonotype has just a few counts. The chain employs TRBV29-1 and TRBJ2-5; the match to TRBD1 covers 10 bases. Germline CDR1 and CDR2: SQVTM and ANQGSEA. The length of the CDR3 is 14 residues. J gave up 0 bases and V 6 bases, and 4 bases lay outside the gene matches. CDR3 residues: CSVYGTGDQETQYF. CDR3 DNA sequence: TGCAGCGTGTACGGGACAGGGGACCAAGAGACCCAGTACTTC.

This clonotype was recorded a few times. The CDR3 protein is CASSYPGDAQYF. Written as DNA, the CDR3 is TGTGCCAGCAGCTACCCAGGGGACGCGCAGTACTTC. The rearrangement joins TRBV7-9 to TRBJ2-7; TRBD1 might be the D (6 bases). Germline assignment: CDR1 SEHNR and CDR2 FQNEAQ (reference sequence). The CDR3 sequence is 12 residues long. Trimming stripped 4 bases from V and 9 bases from J, with 13 bases between.

The V gene is TRBV5-1, the J gene TRBJ2-6; possible D gene TRBD1, 6 bases. The length of the CDR3 is 17 residues. V lost 1 base and J 0 bases, leaving 11 bases between the germline ends. Germline loops: CDR1 SGHRS, CDR2 YFSETQ. The CDR3 DNA follows: TGCGCCAGCAGCTTGCAGGGGTCGTCCTCTGGGGCCAACGTCCTGACTTTC. Protein: CASSLQGSSSGANVLTF. Complete variable domain (other parts from reference TRBV5-1 and TRBJ2-6): KAGVTQTPRYLIKTRGQQVTLSCSPISGHRSVSWYQQTPGQGLQFLFEYFSETQRNKGNFPGRFSGRQFSNSRSEMNVSTLELGDSALYLCASSLQGSSSGANVLTFGAGSRLTVL.

The J gene is TRBJ2-5, the V gene TRBV2; 9 bases agree with TRBD2. The ends lost 6 bases at V and 4 bases at J; junction bases unmatched: 9. The germline V gene has CDR1 SNHLY and CDR2 FYNNEI. The CDR3 totals 15 residues. CDR3 sequence: CASSLAGEVTETQYF. CDR3 nucleotides: TGTGCCAGCAGCTTAGCGGGAGAGGTGACAGAGACCCAGTACTTC. Variable domain in full (rest from reference TRBV2 and TRBJ2-5): EPEVTQTPSHQVTQMGQEVILRCVPISNHLYFYWYRQILGQKVEFLVSFYNNEISEKSEIFDDQFSVERPDGSNFTLKIRSTKLEDSAMYFCASSLAGEVTETQYFGPGTRLLVL.

About this clonotype itself: Sequence at one end of the junction differs from germline and may be a read error. The V call is TRBV7-9, the J call TRBJ1-1; D unresolved. This CDR3 has 15 residues. The germline V gene has CDR1 SEHNR and CDR2 FQNEAQ (reference sequence). This chain's CDR3 is CASGLFQSMNTEAFF. CDR3 DNA: TGTGCCAGCGGCTTGTTCCAGTCCATGAACACTGAAGCTTTCTTT.

This clonotype was seen only a few times. The chain joins TRBV11-3 to TRBJ2-3, with TRBD2 identical over 10 bases. With V trimmed by 5 bases and J by 4 bases, 3 bases remained unmatched. CDR3 length: 14 amino acids. Germline CDR1 reads SGHNT; CDR2 reads YENEEA. Here the CDR3 DNA reads TGTGCCAGCAGCCAGCGGGGGGGTGCAGATACGCAGTATTTT. This sequence encodes CASSQRGGADTQYF.

This clonotype was counted ten times or more. CDR3 nucleotides: TGTGCCAGCAGTTTAGCCGGGGTCACAGATACGCAGTATTTT. Residues: CASSLAGVTDTQYF. V usage is TRBV27 and J usage is TRBJ2-3; possibly TRBD2 for D (5 bases). With 2 bases removed from V and 2 bases from J, the gap between germline ends came to 8 bases. The CDR3 is 14 amino acids. Germline-derived CDR1 and CDR2 are MNHEY and SMNVEV (reference sequence).

The CDR3 sequence: CSARGGRAVDTQYF. The CDR3 DNA sequence: TGCAGTGCTAGAGGCGGGAGGGCCGTAGATACGCAGTATTTT. This chain joins TRBV20-1 and TRBJ2-3, with TRBD2 matching over 9 bases. The trim removed 1 base at V and 5 bases at J, leaving 4 bases unmatched. The CDR3 contains 14 residues. Germline V gene lookup returns CDR1 DFQATT and CDR2 SNEGSKA (reference sequence).

This clonotype has just a few counts. The V gene is TRBV2, the J gene TRBJ2-5; 7 nucleotides agree with TRBD1. The DNA matches TRBJ2-7 better at its end, which makes the J call doubtful. Germline CDR1 SNHLY, CDR2 FYNNEI. This CDR3 region has 15 residues. CDR3 DNA sequence: TGTGCCAGCCAAAAAGAAACAGGGGATCCCTACGAGCAGTACTTC. Its protein is CASQKETGDPYEQYF.

V and J are TRBV14 and TRBJ1-2; D gene unclear. Trimming shortened V by 0 bases and J by 7 bases, and 21 bases separated the two germline ends. Germline CDR1 is SGHDN and CDR2 is FVKESK. This CDR3 is 17 amino acids long. The CDR3: CASSQEFSNGASGGYTF. The DNA for the CDR3 is TGTGCCAGCAGCCAAGAGTTCTCCAACGGAGCCTCGGGTGGCTACACCTTC.

This clonotype was seen a handful of times. The chain has TRBV28 and TRBJ2-2; the match to TRBD2 covers 7 bases. With 2 bases clipped from V and 5 bases from J, the junction kept 14 bases outside the gene matches. The CDR3 has 18 residues. Germline V gene data show CDR1 as MDHEN and CDR2 as SYDVKM. In DNA, the CDR3 is TGTGCCAGCAGTTTACCCCTTCTGGCTAGCGGAAATACCGGGGAGCTGTTTTTT. Protein sequence: CASSLPLLASGNTGELFF.